This TCR beta chain emerged from a study of human versus mouse CDR3 diversity and MHC coevolution. In regard to this clone: The antigen is not known.

TCRdb's table, derived via immunoSEQ multiplex PCR, lists solely in-frame clones and lacks some. This repertoire shows tens of thousands of clones, 93% found once; its top ten account for 1.1% to 1.5%. Study results and caveats: Human T cells underwent selection on roughly 6 different MHC II alleles. The lowest clonal inequality scores came from most of the three human donors. Humans had the largest estimated TCR beta repertoire, 1.5 million to 2 million clonotypes. On average, humans showed more CDR3 deletions and insertions than mice.

From germline, CDR1 is SGHDT and CDR2 YYEEEE. CDR3 length equals 15 residues. V was cut by 2 bases and J by 0 bases, with 9 bases left in between. The chain joins TRBV5-6 to TRBJ1-3, with D possibly TRBD1 on 6 matching bases. Specimen: naive CD4+ T cells from blood. Subset reported: CD45RO-negative CD62L-positive naive CD4 T cells. The origin of this receptor is a person aged 25 to 69 in good health. The CDR3 DNA reads as TGTGCCAGCAGCTTAAGAGGGGGCTCTGGAAACACCATATATTTT. This gives the protein CASSLRGGSGNTIYF.